One sample yielded the 8 T cell receptor beta chains listed below, sequenced in a study of regulatory T cells after allogeneic stem cell transplantation. SMARTer RACE cDNA synthesis from RNA preceded amplification of the TCR beta CDR3 region. TCRdb reprocessed the 5' RACE reads with MiXCR, giving one entry per CDR3 protein. The repertoire holds about 5,000 distinct CDR3 sequences, with roughly 96% as singletons. This specimen consisted of sorted CD4+ T cells from blood (whether regulatory or conventional is not recorded), obtained 30 days after allogeneic stem cell transplant. Receptors were obtained from a human patient who had an allogeneic stem cell transplant, so the T cells may come from the graft donor.

In regard to this clonotype: This sequence may be a read error, since a much larger clone differs from it by one base. The chain combines TRBV28 with TRBJ2-2, with 7 nucleotides matching TRBD2. Looked up from germline, CDR1 is MDHEN and CDR2 is SYDVKM. The CDR3 consists of 14 residues. CDR3 in amino acids: CASRESGNPGELFF. In nucleotides, the CDR3 is TGTGCCAGCAGGGAAAGCGGGAACCCCGGGGAGCTGTTTTTT.

The chain is built from TRBV2 and TRBJ2-2; TRBD2 aligns across 9 bases. The J call may be wrong; the DNA end is better matched by TRBJ2-3. Germline CDR1 SNHLY, CDR2 FYNNEI. The CDR3 has 16 amino acids. CDR3 bases: TGTGCCAGCAGTGGCGATCTAGCGGGGTTGGAAGGGGAGCAGTATTTT. Protein: CASSGDLAGLEGEQYF.

This clonotype was found once. The chain links TRBV7-3 to TRBJ1-1, with D tentatively TRBD1 (5 bases). CDR3 length: 13 amino acids. Between the trimmed V and J ends, which lost 5 bases and 14 bases, there was a span of 21 bases. Germline CDR1 and CDR2: SGHTA and FQGTGA. The CDR3 spells CASSRAGSYEQFF. The CDR3 DNA follows: TGTGCCAGCAGCCGGGCAGGGTCCTATGAACAGTTCTTT.

With respect to this clonotype: One end of the junction does not line up with germline, which may come from a read error. This chain connects TRBV11-2 to TRBJ2-7; TRBD2 might be the D (7 bases). Germline-derived CDR1 and CDR2 are SGHAT and FQNNGV. This CDR3 comprises 15 residues. The CDR3 protein is CASSFAAGAPYEQYF. The CDR3 coding sequence is TGTGCCAGCAGCTTCGCCGCGGGGGCGCCCTACGAACAGTACTTC. Based on the CDR3 plus reference TRBV11-2 and TRBJ2-7, the full variable domain is EAGVAQSPRYKIIEKRQSVAFWCNPISGHATLYWYQQILGQGPKLLIQFQNNGVVDDSQLPKDRFSAERLKGVDSTLKIQPAKLEDSAVYLCASSFAAGAPYEQYFGPGTRLTVT.

Regarding this clonotype: The junction differs from germline at one of its ends, possibly a read error. The rearrangement joins TRBV5-1 to TRBJ2-5; D call uncertain. Per germline, CDR1 SGHRS and CDR2 YFSETQ. The CDR3 covers 19 residues. The CDR3 reads CASNLCGPGRSGLQEAQYF. CDR3 coding DNA: TGCGCCAGCAACTTGTGTGGCCCCGGGCGGTCTGGCCTTCAAGAGGCCCAGTACTTC.

About this clonotype itself: A junction boundary mismatches the germline segment, possibly from a read error. The V gene is TRBV28, the J gene TRBJ2-2; 8 nucleotides agree with TRBD2. The CDR3 spans 14 residues. Germline CDR1 is MDHEN and CDR2 is SYDVKM. The CDR3, as DNA: TGTGCCAGCAGGGAAAGCGGGAGCACCAGGGAGCTGTTTTTT. Its translation is CASRESGSTRELFF.

The V and J genes are TRBV3-1 and TRBJ2-1; D unresolved. Matching the DNA end better, TRBJ2-7 makes the J call doubtful. The CDR3 sequence is 12 residues long. The germline V gene has CDR1 LGHDT and CDR2 YNNKEL (reference sequence). CDR3 residues: CVRGRDYNEQYF. The DNA for the CDR3 is TGTGTCAGAGGCCGAGATTACAATGAGCAGTACTTC.

On this clonotype itself: Likely a read error: the CDR3 ends without its conserved phenylalanine or tryptophan. The V and J genes are TRBV5-4 and TRBJ2-5; 10 nucleotides line up with TRBD1. The CDR3 length is 15 residues. Germline CDR1 SGHNT, CDR2 YYREEE (reference sequence). The CDR3 region has the DNA TGTGGCAGCAGGCTGGAGGGACAGGGGAAAGAAAACCAGTACTAC. This gives the protein CGSRLEGQGKENQYY.